These T cell receptor beta chains were read from a single sample in a study of blood T cell repertoires in COVID-19. Sequencing was performed with immunoSEQ multiplex PCR; in TCRdb, only in-frame clones are kept and a portion is missing. Of roughly 250,000 clones listed, 82% are singletons. The sample comprised peripheral blood. These receptors all come from an elderly woman with active or convalescent COVID-19. Each CDR3 is given with its conserved first and last residue. D genes are given only for firm matches. Not every row has a clone size; where given, it reads once, few, many or a size class.

d_gene: TRBD2
j_gene: TRBJ2-3
v_gene: TRBV3-1/TRBV3-2
abundance: .
CDR3aa: CASSQGLAVTSVTSHTQYF
CDR3nt: TGTGCCAGCAGCCAAGGGCTAGCGGTAACCTCTGTAACCAGTCATACGCAGTATTTT

d_gene: .
j_gene: TRBJ1-3
v_gene: TRBV7-6
abundance: .
CDR3aa: CASSSEETGNTIYF
CDR3nt: TGTGCCAGCAGCTCCGAAGAAACAGGAAACACCATATATTTT

d_gene: TRBD2
j_gene: TRBJ2-1
v_gene: TRBV4-1
abundance: .
CDR3aa: CASSQPSGRIRSHNEQFF
CDR3nt: TGCGCCAGCAGCCAACCTAGCGGGAGGATCAGGAGCCACAATGAGCAGTTCTTC

d_gene: .
j_gene: TRBJ1-5
v_gene: TRBV12-2
abundance: .
CDR3aa: CASRRVFQPQHF
CDR3nt: TGTGCAAGTCGTCGGGTGTTTCAGCCCCAGCATTTT

d_gene: TRBD1
j_gene: TRBJ1-6
v_gene: TRBV19
abundance: once
CDR3aa: CASTGTGSSPLHF
CDR3nt: TGTGCCAGTACGGGGACAGGGAGTTCACCCCTCCACTTT

d_gene: TRBD1
j_gene: TRBJ2-7
v_gene: TRBV19
abundance: .
CDR3aa: CASSTHRGHYEQYF
CDR3nt: TGTGCCAGTAGCACGCACAGGGGGCACTACGAGCAGTACTTC

d_gene: .
j_gene: TRBJ1-2
v_gene: TRBV5-1
abundance: .
CDR3aa: CASSLARGYGYTF
CDR3nt: TGCGCCAGCAGCTTGGCCAGAGGGTATGGCTACACCTTC

d_gene: TRBD1
j_gene: TRBJ2-5
v_gene: TRBV27
abundance: .
CDR3aa: CASSTTGTGGSGTQYF
CDR3nt: TGTGCCAGCAGCACAACCGGGACAGGGGGGAGCGGGACCCAGTACTTC

d_gene: .
j_gene: TRBJ1-5
v_gene: TRBV18
abundance: .
CDR3aa: CASSLGGQVGQPQHF
CDR3nt: TGTGCCAGCTCACTGGGCGGGCAGGTGGGTCAGCCCCAGCATTTT

d_gene: .
j_gene: TRBJ1-1
v_gene: TRBV6-5
abundance: .
CDR3aa: CASSYSFRSGTEAFF
CDR3nt: TGTGCCAGCAGTTACTCCTTCCGGAGTGGCACTGAAGCTTTCTTT

d_gene: TRBD2
j_gene: TRBJ2-1
v_gene: TRBV5-1
abundance: .
CDR3aa: CASSLLASGSNYEQFF
CDR3nt: TGCGCCAGCAGCTTGCTAGCTAGCGGGAGTAACTATGAGCAGTTCTTC

d_gene: TRBD1
j_gene: TRBJ2-2
v_gene: TRBV27
abundance: .
CDR3aa: CASSPRDRTGELFF
CDR3nt: TGTGCCAGCAGTCCCCGGGACAGGACCGGGGAGCTGTTTTTT

d_gene: TRBD1
j_gene: TRBJ1-2
v_gene: TRBV10-3
abundance: .
CDR3aa: CAINYRQGEGYTF
CDR3nt: TGTGCCATCAATTATCGACAGGGAGAGGGCTACACCTTC

d_gene: TRBD1
j_gene: TRBJ1-5
v_gene: TRBV28
abundance: .
CDR3aa: CASSSGTGGTNQPQHF
CDR3nt: TGTGCCAGCAGCTCCGGGACAGGGGGAACCAATCAGCCCCAGCATTTT

d_gene: .
j_gene: TRBJ2-2
v_gene: TRBV4-2
abundance: .
CDR3aa: CASSQDSRTGELFF
CDR3nt: TGTGCCAGCAGCCAAGATAGTCGCACCGGGGAGCTGTTTTTT

d_gene: .
j_gene: TRBJ2-5
v_gene: TRBV5-1
abundance: .
CDR3aa: CASSFREREETQYF
CDR3nt: TGCGCCAGCAGCTTCAGGGAACGCGAAGAGACCCAGTACTTC

d_gene: .
j_gene: TRBJ1-4
v_gene: TRBV7-8
abundance: many
CDR3aa: CASSTSGRNREKLFF
CDR3nt: TGTGCCAGCAGCACGAGTGGTAGAAATCGAGAAAAACTGTTTTTT

d_gene: .
j_gene: TRBJ1-3
v_gene: TRBV5-4
abundance: once
CDR3aa: CASSLITDSYSGNTIYF
CDR3nt: TGTGCCAGCAGCTTGATTACGGACTCTTACTCTGGAAACACCATATATTTT

d_gene: TRBD1
j_gene: TRBJ1-5
v_gene: TRBV3-1/TRBV3-2
abundance: few
CDR3aa: CASSQRTGPNQPQHF
CDR3nt: TGTGCCAGCAGCCAACGGACAGGGCCAAATCAGCCCCAGCATTTT

d_gene: .
j_gene: TRBJ2-1
v_gene: TRBV19
abundance: once
CDR3aa: CASSSQGYSEQFF
CDR3nt: TGTGCCAGTAGTTCCCAGGGGTACAGTGAGCAGTTCTTC

d_gene: .
j_gene: TRBJ1-1
v_gene: TRBV18
abundance: .
CDR3aa: CASSTANTEAFF
CDR3nt: TGTGCCAGCTCGACAGCGAACACTGAAGCTTTCTTT

d_gene: TRBD1
j_gene: TRBJ2-7
v_gene: TRBV18
abundance: .
CDR3aa: CATRTGDYEQYF
CDR3nt: TGTGCCACACGGACAGGGGACTACGAGCAGTACTTC

d_gene: .
j_gene: TRBJ1-2
v_gene: TRBV12-3/TRBV12-4
abundance: .
CDR3aa: CASSLGQRGGYTF
CDR3nt: TGTGCCAGCAGCCTTGGTCAAAGGGGTGGCTACACCTTC

d_gene: .
j_gene: TRBJ2-7
v_gene: TRBV3-1/TRBV3-2
abundance: .
CDR3aa: CASSPLMSSYEQYF
CDR3nt: TGTGCCAGCAGCCCCCTTATGAGCTCCTACGAGCAGTACTTC

d_gene: .
j_gene: TRBJ2-1
v_gene: TRBV5-1
abundance: .
CDR3aa: CASSLTSDPYNEQFF
CDR3nt: TGCGCCAGCAGTTTGACCAGCGATCCCTACAATGAGCAGTTCTTC

d_gene: TRBD1
j_gene: TRBJ2-1
v_gene: TRBV2
abundance: .
CDR3aa: CASIPGTGLSYNEQFF
CDR3nt: TGTGCCAGCATCCCTGGGACAGGTCTCTCCTACAATGAGCAGTTCTTC

d_gene: TRBD1
j_gene: TRBJ1-5
v_gene: TRBV30
abundance: .
CDR3aa: CAADRRSNQPQHF
CDR3nt: TGTGCTGCGGACAGGAGAAGCAATCAGCCCCAGCATTTT

d_gene: .
j_gene: TRBJ2-3
v_gene: TRBV5-1
abundance: .
CDR3aa: CASSLGGRDTQYF
CDR3nt: TGCGCCAGCAGCTTGGGAGGTCGAGATACGCAGTATTTT

d_gene: TRBD1
j_gene: TRBJ1-5
v_gene: TRBV6-2/TRBV6-3
abundance: .
CDR3aa: CASSRGGANQPQHF
CDR3nt: TGTGCCAGCAGCCGAGGGGGCGCAAATCAGCCCCAGCATTTT

d_gene: TRBD2
j_gene: TRBJ2-1
v_gene: TRBV5-1
abundance: .
CDR3aa: CASSVGTSGYNEQFF
CDR3nt: TGCGCCAGCAGCGTCGGGACTAGCGGGTACAATGAGCAGTTCTTC

d_gene: .
j_gene: TRBJ1-1
v_gene: TRBV29-1
abundance: few
CDR3aa: CSVSRGFTEAFF
CDR3nt: TGCAGCGTTTCCAGGGGTTTCACTGAAGCTTTCTTT

d_gene: TRBD1
j_gene: TRBJ2-3
v_gene: TRBV19
abundance: once
CDR3aa: CASSTDRASSTDTQYF
CDR3nt: TGTGCCAGTAGTACTGACAGGGCCTCTAGCACAGATACGCAGTATTTT

d_gene: TRBD1
j_gene: TRBJ2-2
v_gene: TRBV5-6
abundance: .
CDR3aa: CASSLRDRGPGELFF
CDR3nt: TGTGCCAGCAGCTTAAGAGACAGGGGGCCCGGGGAGCTGTTTTTT

d_gene: TRBD1
j_gene: TRBJ1-5
v_gene: TRBV28
abundance: .
CDR3aa: CASSSQGDRLQHF
CDR3nt: TGTGCCAGCAGTTCCCAAGGGGACAGGCTCCAGCATTTT

d_gene: .
j_gene: TRBJ1-5
v_gene: TRBV19
abundance: .
CDR3aa: CASSIQGTRDQPQHF
CDR3nt: TGTGCCAGTAGTATACAGGGAACGAGAGATCAGCCCCAGCATTTT

d_gene: TRBD1
j_gene: TRBJ1-1
v_gene: TRBV6-5
abundance: once
CDR3aa: CASSSRGPFAEAFF
CDR3nt: TGTGCCAGCAGTTCCAGGGGGCCTTTCGCTGAAGCTTTCTTT

d_gene: .
j_gene: TRBJ1-1
v_gene: TRBV6-5
abundance: .
CDR3aa: CASSLREKAFF
CDR3nt: TGTGCCAGCAGCCTCCGGGAAAAAGCTTTCTTT

d_gene: .
j_gene: TRBJ1-5
v_gene: TRBV28
abundance: .
CDR3aa: CASRRQYNQPQHF
CDR3nt: TGTGCCAGCCGGAGGCAGTACAATCAGCCCCAGCATTTT

d_gene: TRBD1
j_gene: TRBJ1-1
v_gene: TRBV10-3
abundance: once
CDR3aa: CAISEYLGQGGTEAFF
CDR3nt: TGTGCCATCAGTGAGTATCTAGGACAGGGTGGCACTGAAGCTTTCTTT

d_gene: TRBD1
j_gene: TRBJ1-1
v_gene: TRBV18
abundance: .
CDR3aa: CASSRTGENTEAFF
CDR3nt: TGTGCCAGCTCGCGGACAGGGGAGAACACTGAAGCTTTCTTT

d_gene: .
j_gene: TRBJ1-1
v_gene: TRBV2
abundance: .
CDR3aa: CASRTPGGETEAFF
CDR3nt: TGTGCCAGCAGGACCCCGGGAGGCGAAACTGAAGCTTTCTTT

d_gene: TRBD1
j_gene: TRBJ2-7
v_gene: TRBV19
abundance: .
CDR3aa: CASSIYRDRGGYEQYF
CDR3nt: TGTGCCAGTAGTATATACAGGGACAGGGGAGGATACGAGCAGTACTTC